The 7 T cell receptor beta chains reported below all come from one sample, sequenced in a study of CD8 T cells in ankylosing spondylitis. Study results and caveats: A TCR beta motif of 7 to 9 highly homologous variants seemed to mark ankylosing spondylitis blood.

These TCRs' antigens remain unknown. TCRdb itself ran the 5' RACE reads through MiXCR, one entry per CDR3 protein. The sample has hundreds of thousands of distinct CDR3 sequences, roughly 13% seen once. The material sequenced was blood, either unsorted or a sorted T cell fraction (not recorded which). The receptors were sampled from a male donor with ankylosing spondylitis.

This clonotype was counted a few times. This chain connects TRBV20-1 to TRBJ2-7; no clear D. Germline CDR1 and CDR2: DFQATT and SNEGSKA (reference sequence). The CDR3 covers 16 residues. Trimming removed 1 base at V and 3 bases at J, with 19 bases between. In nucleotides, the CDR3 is TGCAGTGCTAGAGGTCCCCGCCTCTCCCAGATCTACGAGCAGTACTTC. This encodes CSARGPRLSQIYEQYF.

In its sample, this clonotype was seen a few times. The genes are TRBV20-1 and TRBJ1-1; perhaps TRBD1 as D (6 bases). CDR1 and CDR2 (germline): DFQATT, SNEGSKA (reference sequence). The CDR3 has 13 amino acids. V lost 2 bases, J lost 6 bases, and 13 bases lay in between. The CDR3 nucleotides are TGCAGTGCTAGAATAATACAGGGTGCTGAAGCTTTCTTT. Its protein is CSARIIQGAEAFF.

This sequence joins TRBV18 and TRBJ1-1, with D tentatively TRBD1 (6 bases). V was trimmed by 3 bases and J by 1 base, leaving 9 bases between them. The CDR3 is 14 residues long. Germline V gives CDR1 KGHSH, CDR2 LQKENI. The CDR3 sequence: CASSPGGANTEAFF. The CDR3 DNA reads TGTGCCAGCTCACCGGGGGGCGCGAACACTGAAGCTTTCTTT.

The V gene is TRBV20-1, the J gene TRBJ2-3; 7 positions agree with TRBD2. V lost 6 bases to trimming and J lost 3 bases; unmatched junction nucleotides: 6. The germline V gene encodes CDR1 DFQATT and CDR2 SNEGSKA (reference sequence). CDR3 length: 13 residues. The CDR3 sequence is CSAGISGTDTQYF. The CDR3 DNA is TGCAGTGCCGGGATTAGCGGGACAGATACGCAGTATTTT.

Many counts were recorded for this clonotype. The CDR3 is CSVHSGQGGFF. CDR3 coding DNA: TGCAGCGTTCATAGCGGTCAAGGGGGGTTCTTC. The gene calls are TRBV29-1 and TRBJ2-1; D is tentatively TRBD1 or TRBD2 (6 bases each). The CDR3 runs to 11 residues. V was shortened by 5 bases and J by 15 bases, with 17 bases between the two germline ends. Looked up from germline, CDR1 is SQVTM and CDR2 is ANQGSEA.

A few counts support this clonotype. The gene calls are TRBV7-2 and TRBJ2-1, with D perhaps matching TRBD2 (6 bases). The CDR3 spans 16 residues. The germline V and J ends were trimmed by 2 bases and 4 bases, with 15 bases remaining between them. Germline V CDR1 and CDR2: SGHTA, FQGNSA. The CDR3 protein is CASSLKLEAGYNEQFF. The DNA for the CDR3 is TGTGCCAGCAGCTTAAAACTCGAAGCGGGTTACAATGAGCAGTTCTTC.

CDR3 residues: CASEGQENYGYTF. In DNA form, the CDR3 reads TGTGCCAGCGAGGGACAGGAGAATTATGGCTACACCTTC. The V gene is TRBV6-1, the J gene TRBJ1-2; 8 bases align to TRBD1. After removal of 8 bases from V and 5 bases from J, the junction contained 7 bases not matched to a gene. Germline V gene sequence: CDR1 MNHNS, CDR2 SASEGT. This CDR3 spans 13 amino acids.